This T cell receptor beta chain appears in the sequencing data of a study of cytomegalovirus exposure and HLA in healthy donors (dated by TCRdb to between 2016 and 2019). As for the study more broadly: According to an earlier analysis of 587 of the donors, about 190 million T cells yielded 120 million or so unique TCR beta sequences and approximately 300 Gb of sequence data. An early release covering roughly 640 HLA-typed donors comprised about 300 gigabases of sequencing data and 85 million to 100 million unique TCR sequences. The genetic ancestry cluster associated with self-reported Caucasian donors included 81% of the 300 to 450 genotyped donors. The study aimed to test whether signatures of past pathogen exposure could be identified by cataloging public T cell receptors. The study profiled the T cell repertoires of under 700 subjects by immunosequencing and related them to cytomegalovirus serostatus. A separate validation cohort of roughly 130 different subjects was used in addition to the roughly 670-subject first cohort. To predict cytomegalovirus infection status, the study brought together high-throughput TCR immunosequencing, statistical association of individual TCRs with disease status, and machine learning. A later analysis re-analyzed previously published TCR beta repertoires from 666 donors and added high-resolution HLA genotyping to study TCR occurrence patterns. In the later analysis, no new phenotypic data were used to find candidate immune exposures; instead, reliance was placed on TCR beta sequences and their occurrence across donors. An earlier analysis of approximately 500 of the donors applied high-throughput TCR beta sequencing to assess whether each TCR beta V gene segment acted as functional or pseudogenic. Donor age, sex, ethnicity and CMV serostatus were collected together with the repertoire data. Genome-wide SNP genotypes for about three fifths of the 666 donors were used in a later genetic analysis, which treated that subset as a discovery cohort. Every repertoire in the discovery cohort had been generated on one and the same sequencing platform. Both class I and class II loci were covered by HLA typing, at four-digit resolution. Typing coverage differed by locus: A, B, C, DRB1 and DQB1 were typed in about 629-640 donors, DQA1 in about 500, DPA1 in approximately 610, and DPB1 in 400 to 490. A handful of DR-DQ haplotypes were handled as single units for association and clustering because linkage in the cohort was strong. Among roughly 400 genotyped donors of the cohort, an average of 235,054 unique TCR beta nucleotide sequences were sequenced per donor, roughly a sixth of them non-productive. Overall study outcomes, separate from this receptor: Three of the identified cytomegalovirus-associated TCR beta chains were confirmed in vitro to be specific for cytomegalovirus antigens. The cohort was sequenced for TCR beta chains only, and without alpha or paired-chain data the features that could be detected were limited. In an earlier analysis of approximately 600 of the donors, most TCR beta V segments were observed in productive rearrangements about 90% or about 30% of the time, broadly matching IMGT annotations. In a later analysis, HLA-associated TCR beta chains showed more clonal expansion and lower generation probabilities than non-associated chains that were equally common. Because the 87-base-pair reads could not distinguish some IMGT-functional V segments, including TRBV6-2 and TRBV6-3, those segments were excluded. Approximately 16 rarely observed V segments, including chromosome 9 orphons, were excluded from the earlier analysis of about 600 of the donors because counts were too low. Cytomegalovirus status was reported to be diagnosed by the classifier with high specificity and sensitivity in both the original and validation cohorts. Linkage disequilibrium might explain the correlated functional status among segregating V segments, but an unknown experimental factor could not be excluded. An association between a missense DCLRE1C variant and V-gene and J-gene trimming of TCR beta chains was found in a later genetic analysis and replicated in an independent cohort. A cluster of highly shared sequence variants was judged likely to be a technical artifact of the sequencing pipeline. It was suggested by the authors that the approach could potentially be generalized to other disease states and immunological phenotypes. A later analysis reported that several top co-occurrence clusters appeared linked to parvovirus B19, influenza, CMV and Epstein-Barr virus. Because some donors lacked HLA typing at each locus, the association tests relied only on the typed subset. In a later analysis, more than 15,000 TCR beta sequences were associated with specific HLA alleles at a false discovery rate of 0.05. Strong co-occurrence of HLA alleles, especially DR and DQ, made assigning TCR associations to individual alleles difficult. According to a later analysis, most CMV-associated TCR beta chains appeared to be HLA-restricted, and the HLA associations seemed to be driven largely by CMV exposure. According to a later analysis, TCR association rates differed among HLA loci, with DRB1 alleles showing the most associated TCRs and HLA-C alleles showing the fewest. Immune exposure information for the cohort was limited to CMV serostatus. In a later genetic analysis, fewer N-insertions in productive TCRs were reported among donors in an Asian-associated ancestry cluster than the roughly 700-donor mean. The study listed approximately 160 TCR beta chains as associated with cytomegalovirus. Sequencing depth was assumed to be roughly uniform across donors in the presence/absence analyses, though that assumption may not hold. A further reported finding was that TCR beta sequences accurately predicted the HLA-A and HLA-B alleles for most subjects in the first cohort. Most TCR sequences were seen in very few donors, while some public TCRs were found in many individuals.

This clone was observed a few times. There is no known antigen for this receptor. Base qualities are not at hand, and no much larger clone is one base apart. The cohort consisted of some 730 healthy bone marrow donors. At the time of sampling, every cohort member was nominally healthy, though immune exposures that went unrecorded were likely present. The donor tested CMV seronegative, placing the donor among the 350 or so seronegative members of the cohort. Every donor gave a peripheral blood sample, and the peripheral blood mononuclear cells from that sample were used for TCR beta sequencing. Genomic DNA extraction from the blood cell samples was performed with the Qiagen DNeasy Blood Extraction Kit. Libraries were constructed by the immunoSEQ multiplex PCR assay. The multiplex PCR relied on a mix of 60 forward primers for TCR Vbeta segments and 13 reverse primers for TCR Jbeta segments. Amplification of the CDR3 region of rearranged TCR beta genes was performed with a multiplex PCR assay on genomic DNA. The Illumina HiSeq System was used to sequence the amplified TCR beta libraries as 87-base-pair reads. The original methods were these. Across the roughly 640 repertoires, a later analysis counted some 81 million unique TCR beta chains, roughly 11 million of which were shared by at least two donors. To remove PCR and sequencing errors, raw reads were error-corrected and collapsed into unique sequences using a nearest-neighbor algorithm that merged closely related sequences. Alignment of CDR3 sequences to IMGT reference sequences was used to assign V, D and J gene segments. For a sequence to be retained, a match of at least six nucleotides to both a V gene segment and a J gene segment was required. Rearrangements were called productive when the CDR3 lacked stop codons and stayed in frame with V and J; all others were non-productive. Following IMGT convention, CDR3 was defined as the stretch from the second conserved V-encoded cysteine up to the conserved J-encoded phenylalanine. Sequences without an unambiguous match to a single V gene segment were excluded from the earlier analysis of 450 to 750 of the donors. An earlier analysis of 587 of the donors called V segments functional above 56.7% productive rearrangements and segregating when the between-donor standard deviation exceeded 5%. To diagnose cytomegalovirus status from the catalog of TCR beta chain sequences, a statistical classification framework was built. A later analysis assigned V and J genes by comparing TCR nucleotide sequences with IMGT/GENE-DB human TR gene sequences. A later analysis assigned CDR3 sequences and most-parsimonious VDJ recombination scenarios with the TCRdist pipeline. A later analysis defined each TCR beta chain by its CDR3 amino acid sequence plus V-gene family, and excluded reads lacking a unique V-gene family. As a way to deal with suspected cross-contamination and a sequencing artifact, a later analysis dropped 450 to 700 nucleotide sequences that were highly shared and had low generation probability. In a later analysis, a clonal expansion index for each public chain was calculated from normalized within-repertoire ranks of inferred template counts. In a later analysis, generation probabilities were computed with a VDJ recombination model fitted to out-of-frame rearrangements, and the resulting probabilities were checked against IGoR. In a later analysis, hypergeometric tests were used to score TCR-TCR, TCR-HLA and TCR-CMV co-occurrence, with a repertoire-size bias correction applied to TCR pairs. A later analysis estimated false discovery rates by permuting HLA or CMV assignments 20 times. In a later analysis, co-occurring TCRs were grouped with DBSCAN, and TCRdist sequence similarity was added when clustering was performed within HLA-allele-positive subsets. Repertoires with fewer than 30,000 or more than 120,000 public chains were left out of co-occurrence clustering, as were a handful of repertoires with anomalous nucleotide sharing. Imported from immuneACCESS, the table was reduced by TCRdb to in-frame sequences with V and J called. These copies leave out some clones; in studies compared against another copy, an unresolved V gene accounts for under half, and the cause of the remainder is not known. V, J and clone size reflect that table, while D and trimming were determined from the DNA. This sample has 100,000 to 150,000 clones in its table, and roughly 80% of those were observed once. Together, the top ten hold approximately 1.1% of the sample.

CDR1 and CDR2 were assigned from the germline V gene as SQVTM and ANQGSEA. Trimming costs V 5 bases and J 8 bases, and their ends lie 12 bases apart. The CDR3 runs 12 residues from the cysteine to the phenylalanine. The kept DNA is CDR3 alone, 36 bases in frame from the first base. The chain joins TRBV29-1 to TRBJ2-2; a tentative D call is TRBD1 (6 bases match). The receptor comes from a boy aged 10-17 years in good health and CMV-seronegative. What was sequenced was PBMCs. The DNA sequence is TGCAGCGTTTCAACCAGGGGTGGGGAGCTGTTTTTT. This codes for CSVSTRGGELFF.